This T cell receptor (beta chain) is from a study of Graves' ophthalmopathy and Graves' hyperthyroidism. Study details: No progression to ophthalmopathy over 18 months defined stable hyperthyroidism. Study-wide results and limits: Sensitivity of around 88% and specificity of about 81% were achieved when a 13-signature model separated ophthalmopathy from stable hyperthyroidism. Blood contained most expanded thyroid clonotypes exceeding 0.001 frequency.

Unmatched junction bases numbered 5, after V lost 2 bases and J lost 5 bases. In germline, CDR1 is SGHRS, CDR2 YFSETQ. The CDR3 extends over 15 amino acids. Comments on this clonotype: Antigen: not known.

The study recruited hyperthyroidism patients aged 18 to 65 who were newly diagnosed, under 2 months' duration. TCR beta CDR3 regions were amplified from RNA transcripts. The workflow started with a first-round RT-PCR run with HTBI primers and then moved on to a second-round multiplex PCR. TCRdb processed the multiplex PCR reads anew with MiXCR; each CDR3 protein has one entry. Altogether over a million distinct CDR3 sequences are present, about two fifths being singletons, with the ten largest covering around 10%. This clonotype was obtained from an adult man with Graves' hyperthyroidism. The material sequenced was peripheral blood or thyroid tissue (not recorded which). J is TRBJ2-1 and V is TRBV5-1; TRBD1 matches 9 bases. The CDR3 loop is CASSLGTGSHNEQFF. The CDR3, as DNA: TGCGCCAGCAGCTTAGGGACAGGGTCCCACAATGAGCAGTTCTTC.